This T cell receptor beta chain originates from a study of blood T cell repertoires in COVID-19. Clones were sequenced by immunoSEQ multiplex PCR, and TCRdb holds only the in-frame ones, with some missing. Among 210,000 or so clones listed, 88% were seen once. The receptor's source is a man between 18 and 29 years old with active or convalescent COVID-19. Sample: peripheral blood.

CDR3 in amino acids: CASSETVSASANEQFF. Written as DNA, the CDR3 is TGCGCCAGCAGTGAGACAGTTTCGGCGAGTGCAAATGAGCAGTTCTTC. This sequence joins TRBV10-1 and TRBJ2-1; D gene uncertain. CDR1 is WNHNN, CDR2 SYGVQD, per germline (reference sequence). V was pared by 2 bases and J by 7 bases, with 18 bases between. The CDR3 is 16 amino acids.